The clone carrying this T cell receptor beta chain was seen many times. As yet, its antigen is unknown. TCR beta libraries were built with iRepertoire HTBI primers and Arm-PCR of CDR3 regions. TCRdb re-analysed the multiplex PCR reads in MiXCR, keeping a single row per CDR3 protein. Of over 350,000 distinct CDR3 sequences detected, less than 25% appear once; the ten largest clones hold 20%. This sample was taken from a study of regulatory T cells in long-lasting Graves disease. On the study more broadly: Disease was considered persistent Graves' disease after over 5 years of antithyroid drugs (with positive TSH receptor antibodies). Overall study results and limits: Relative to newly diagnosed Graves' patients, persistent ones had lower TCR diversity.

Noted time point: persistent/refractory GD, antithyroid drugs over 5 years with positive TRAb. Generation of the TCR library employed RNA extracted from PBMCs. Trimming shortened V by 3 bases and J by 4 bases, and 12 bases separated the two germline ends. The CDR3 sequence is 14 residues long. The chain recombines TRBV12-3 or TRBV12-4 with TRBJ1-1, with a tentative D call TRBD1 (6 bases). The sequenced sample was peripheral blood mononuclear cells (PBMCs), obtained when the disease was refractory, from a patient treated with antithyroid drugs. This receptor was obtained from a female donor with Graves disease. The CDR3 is CASSLFGGGTEAFF. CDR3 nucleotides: TGTGCCAGCAGTTTGTTCGGAGGGGGCACTGAAGCTTTCTTT.